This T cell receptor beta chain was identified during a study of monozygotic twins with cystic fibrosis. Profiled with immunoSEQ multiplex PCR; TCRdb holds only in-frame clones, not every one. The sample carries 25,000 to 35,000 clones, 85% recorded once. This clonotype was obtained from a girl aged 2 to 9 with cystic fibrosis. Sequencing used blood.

CDR3 amino acids: CASSIVTRGLGNTIYF. CDR3 nucleotide sequence: TGTGCCAGTAGTATAGTTACTAGGGGCCTTGGAAACACCATATATTTT. The chain is built from TRBV19 and TRBJ1-3, with D perhaps matching TRBD1 (5 bases). Trimming removed 1 base from V and 3 bases from J, with 13 bases in between. Germline V gene lookup returns CDR1 LNHDA and CDR2 SQIVND (reference sequence). The CDR3 is 16 amino acids.